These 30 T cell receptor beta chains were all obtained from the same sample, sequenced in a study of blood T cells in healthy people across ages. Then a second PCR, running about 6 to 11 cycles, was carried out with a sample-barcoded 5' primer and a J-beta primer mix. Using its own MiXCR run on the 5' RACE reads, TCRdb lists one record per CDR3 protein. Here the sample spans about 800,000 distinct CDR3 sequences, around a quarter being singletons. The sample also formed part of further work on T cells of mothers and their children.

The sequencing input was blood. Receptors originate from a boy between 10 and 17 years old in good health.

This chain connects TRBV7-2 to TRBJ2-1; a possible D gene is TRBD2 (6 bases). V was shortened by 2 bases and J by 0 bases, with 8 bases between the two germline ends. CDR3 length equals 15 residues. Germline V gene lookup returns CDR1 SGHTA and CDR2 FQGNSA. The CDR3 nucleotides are TGTGCCAGCAGCTTAAGGCGGGACTCCTACAATGAGCAGTTCTTC. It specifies CASSLRRDSYNEQFF.

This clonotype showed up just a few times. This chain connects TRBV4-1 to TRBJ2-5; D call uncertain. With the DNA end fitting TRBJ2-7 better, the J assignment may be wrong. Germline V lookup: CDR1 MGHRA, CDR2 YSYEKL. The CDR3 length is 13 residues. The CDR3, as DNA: TGCGCCAGCAGCCAAGCGCGTCTAGGCGAGCAGTACTTC. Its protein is CASSQARLGEQYF.

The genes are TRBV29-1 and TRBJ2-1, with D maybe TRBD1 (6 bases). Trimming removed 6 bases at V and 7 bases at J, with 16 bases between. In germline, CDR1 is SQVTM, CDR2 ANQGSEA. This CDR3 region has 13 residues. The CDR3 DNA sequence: TGCAGCGTGTTCTCCCAGGGGTTTAATGAGCAGTTCTTC. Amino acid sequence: CSVFSQGFNEQFF.

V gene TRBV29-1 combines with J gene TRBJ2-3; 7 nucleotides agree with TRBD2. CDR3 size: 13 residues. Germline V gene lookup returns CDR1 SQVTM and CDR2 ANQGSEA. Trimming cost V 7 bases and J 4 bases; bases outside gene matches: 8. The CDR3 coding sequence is TGCAGCGCTGAGCGGGGAGTCCCAGATACGCAGTATTTT. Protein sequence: CSAERGVPDTQYF.

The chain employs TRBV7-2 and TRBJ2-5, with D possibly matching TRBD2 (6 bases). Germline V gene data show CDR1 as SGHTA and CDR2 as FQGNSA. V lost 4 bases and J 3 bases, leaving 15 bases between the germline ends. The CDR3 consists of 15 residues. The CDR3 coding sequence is TGTGCCAGCAGCTCCGCGGGGCTAACAAAAGAGACCCAGTACTTC. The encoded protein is CASSSAGLTKETQYF.

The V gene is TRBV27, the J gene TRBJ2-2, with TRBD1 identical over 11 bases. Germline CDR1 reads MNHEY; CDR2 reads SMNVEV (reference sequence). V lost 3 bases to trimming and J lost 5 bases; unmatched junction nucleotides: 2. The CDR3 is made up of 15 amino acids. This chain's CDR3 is CASSFGDRGTGELFF. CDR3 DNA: TGTGCCAGCAGTTTTGGGGACAGGGGGACCGGGGAGCTGTTTTTT.

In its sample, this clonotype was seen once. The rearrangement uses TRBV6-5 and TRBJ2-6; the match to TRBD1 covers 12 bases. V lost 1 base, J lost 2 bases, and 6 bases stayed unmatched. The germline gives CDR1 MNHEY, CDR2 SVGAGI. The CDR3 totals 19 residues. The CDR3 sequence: CASSYWAGTGGPGANVLTF. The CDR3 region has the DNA TGTGCCAGCAGTTACTGGGCCGGGACAGGGGGCCCTGGGGCCAACGTCCTGACTTTC.

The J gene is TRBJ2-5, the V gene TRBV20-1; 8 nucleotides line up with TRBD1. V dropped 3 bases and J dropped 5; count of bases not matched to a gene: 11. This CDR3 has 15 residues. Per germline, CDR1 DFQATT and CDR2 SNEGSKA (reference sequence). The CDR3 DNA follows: TGCAGTGCTAGCGACAGGGGTGGGGTGCGGGAGACCCAGTACTTC. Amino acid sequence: CSASDRGGVRETQYF.

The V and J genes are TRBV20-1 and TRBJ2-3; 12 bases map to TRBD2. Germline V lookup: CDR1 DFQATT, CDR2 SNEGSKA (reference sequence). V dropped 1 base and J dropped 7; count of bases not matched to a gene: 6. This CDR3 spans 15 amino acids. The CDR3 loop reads CSARATSGSGYTQYF. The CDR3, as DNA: TGCAGTGCTAGAGCGACTAGCGGGAGTGGATATACGCAGTATTTT.

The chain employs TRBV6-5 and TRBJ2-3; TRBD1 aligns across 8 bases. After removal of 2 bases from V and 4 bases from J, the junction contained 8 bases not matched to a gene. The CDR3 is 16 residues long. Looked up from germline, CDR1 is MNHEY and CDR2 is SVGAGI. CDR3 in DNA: TGTGCCAGCAGTTACGACAGGGGCCGAGGATCAGATACGCAGTATTTT. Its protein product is CASSYDRGRGSDTQYF.

The CDR3 loop is CASSYDYSYEQYF. DNA for the CDR3: TGTGCCAGCAGTTACGACTACTCCTACGAGCAGTACTTC. This chain uses TRBV12-3 or TRBV12-4 with TRBJ2-5, with D perhaps matching TRBD2 (5 bases). The J call may be wrong; the DNA end is better matched by TRBJ2-7. This CDR3 has 13 residues.

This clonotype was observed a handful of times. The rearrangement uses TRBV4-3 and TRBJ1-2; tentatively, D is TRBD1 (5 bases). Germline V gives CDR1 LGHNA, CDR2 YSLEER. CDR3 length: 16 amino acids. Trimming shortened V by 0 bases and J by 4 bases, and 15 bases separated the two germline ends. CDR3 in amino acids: CASSQDYGDQLYGYTF. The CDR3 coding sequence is TGCGCCAGCAGCCAAGATTACGGGGACCAACTCTATGGCTACACCTTC.

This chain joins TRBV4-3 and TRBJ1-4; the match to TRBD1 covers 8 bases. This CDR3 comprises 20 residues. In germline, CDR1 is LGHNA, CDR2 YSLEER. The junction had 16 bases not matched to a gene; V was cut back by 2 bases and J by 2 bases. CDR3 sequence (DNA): TGCGCCAGCAGCCAATCGTCCCTCGGGACAGGATCTACGACTAATGAAAAACTGTTTTTT. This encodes CASSQSSLGTGSTTNEKLFF.

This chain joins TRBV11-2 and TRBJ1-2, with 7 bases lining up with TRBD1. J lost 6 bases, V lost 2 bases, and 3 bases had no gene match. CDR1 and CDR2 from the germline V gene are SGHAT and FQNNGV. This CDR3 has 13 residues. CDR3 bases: TGTGCCAGCAGCTTATGGCAGGGGGATGGCTACACCTTC. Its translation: CASSLWQGDGYTF.

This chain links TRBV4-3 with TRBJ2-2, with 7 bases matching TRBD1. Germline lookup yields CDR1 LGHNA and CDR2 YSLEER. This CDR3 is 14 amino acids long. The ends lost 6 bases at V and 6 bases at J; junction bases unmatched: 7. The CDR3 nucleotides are TGCGCCAGCAGTACTGACAGGGACGCCGGGGAGCTGTTTTTT. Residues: CASSTDRDAGELFF.

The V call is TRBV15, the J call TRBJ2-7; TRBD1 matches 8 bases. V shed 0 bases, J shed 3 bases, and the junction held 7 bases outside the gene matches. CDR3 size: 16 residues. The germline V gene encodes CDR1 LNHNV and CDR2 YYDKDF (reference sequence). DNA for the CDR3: TGTGCCACCAGCAGAGAAAGGACAGGGCGAAGCTACGAGCAGTACTTC. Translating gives CATSRERTGRSYEQYF. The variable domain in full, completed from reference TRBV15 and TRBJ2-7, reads DAMVIQNPRYQVTQFGKPVTLSCSQTLNHNVMYWYQQKSSQAPKLLFHYYDKDFNNEADTPDNFQSRRPNTSFCFLDIRSPGLGDTAMYLCATSRERTGRSYEQYFGPGTRLTVT.

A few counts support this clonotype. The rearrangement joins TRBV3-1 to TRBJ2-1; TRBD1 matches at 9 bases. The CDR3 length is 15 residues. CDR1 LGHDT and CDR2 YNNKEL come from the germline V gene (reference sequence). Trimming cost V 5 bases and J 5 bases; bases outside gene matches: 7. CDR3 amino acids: CASSGRDRVDNEQFF. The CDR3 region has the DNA TGTGCCAGCAGCGGCCGGGACAGGGTTGACAATGAGCAGTTCTTC.

The CDR3: CASSQNTGPGDAFF. CDR3 nucleotides: TGCGCCAGCAGCCAAAATACAGGACCGGGGGACGCTTTCTTT. The rearrangement uses TRBV4-3 and TRBJ1-1, with D perhaps TRBD1 (5 bases). There are 14 residues in the CDR3. The germline V gene has CDR1 LGHNA and CDR2 YSLEER. Deletions cut 2 bases from V and 11 bases from J, with 18 bases between.

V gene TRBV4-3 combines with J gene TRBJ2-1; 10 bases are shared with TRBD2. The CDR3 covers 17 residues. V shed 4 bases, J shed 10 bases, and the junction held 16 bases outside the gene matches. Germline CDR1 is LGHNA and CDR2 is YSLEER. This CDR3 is CASSPVVSGGARGEQFF. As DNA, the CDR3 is TGCGCCAGCAGCCCCGTGGTGAGCGGGGGGGCACGGGGAGAGCAGTTCTTC.

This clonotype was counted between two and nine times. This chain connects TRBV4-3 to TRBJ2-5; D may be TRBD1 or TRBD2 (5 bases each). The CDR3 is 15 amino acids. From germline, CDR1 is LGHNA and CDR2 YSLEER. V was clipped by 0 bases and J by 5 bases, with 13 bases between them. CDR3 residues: CASSQENRGGETQYF. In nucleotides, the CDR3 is TGCGCCAGCAGCCAAGAGAACCGGGGCGGGGAGACCCAGTACTTC.

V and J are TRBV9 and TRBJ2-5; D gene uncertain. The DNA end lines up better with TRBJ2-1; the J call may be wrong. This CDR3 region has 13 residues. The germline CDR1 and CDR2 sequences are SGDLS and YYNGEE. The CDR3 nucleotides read TGTGCCAGCAGCGTAGATTCGGGCAATGAGCAGTTCTTC. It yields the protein CASSVDSGNEQFF.

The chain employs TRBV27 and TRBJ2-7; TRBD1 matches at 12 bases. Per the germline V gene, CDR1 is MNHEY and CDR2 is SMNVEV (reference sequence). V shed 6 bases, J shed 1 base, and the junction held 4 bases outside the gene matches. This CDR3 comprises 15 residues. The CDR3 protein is CASRWGQGASYEQYF. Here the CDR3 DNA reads TGTGCCAGCAGATGGGGACAGGGGGCTTCCTACGAGCAGTACTTC.

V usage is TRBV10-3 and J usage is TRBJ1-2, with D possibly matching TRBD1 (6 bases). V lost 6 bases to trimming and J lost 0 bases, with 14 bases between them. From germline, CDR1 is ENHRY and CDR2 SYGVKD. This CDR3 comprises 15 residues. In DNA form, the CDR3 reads TGTGCCATCAGGGAACAGGGAGGTCCTAACTATGGCTACACCTTC. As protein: CAIREQGGPNYGYTF.

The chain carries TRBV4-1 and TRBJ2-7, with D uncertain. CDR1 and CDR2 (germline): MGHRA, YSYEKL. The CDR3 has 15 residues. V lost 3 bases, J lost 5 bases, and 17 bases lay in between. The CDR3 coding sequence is TGCGCCAGCAGCCAGGAAACTGGGGATTTTAACGAGCAGTACTTC. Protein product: CASSQETGDFNEQYF.

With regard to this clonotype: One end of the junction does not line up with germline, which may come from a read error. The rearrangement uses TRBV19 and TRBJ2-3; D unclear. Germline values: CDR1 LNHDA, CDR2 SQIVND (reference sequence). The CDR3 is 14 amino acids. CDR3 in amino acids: CASTARSSTDTQYF. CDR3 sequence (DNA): TGTGCCAGTACCGCCCGCAGTAGCACTGATACGCAGTATTTT.

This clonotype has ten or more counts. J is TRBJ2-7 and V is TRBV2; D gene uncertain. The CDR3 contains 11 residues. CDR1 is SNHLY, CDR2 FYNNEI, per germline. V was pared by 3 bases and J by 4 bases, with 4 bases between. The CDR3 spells CASSEGYEQYF. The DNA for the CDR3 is TGTGCCAGCAGTGAGGGGTACGAGCAGTACTTC. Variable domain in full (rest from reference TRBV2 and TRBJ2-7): EPEVTQTPSHQVTQMGQEVILRCVPISNHLYFYWYRQILGQKVEFLVSFYNNEISEKSEIFDDQFSVERPDGSNFTLKIRSTKLEDSAMYFCASSEGYEQYFGPGTRLTVT.

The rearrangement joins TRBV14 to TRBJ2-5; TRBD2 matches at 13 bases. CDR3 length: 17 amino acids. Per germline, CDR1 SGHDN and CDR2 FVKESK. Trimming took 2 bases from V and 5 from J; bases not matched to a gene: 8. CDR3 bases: TGTGCCAGCAGCCAACCCGGACTAGCGGGGGCCGGGGAGACCCAGTACTTC. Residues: CASSQPGLAGAGETQYF.

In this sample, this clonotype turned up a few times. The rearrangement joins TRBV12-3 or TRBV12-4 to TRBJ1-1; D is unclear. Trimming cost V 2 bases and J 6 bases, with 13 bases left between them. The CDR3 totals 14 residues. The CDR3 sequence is CASSLKSRAAEAFF. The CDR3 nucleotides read TGTGCCAGCAGTTTAAAGAGCCGGGCCGCTGAAGCTTTCTTT.

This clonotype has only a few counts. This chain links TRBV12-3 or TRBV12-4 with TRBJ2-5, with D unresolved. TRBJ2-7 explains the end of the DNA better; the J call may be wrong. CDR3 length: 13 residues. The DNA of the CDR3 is TGTGCCAGCAGTTTAAGAGATGACTACGAGCAGTACTTC. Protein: CASSLRDDYEQYF.

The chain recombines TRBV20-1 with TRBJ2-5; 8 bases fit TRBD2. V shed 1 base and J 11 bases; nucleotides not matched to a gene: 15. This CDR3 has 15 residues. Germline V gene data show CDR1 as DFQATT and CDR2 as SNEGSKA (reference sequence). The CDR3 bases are TGCAGTGCTAGAGGCGACGGGGGGGCTCTACGGGAGCAGTACTTC. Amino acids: CSARGDGGALREQYF.